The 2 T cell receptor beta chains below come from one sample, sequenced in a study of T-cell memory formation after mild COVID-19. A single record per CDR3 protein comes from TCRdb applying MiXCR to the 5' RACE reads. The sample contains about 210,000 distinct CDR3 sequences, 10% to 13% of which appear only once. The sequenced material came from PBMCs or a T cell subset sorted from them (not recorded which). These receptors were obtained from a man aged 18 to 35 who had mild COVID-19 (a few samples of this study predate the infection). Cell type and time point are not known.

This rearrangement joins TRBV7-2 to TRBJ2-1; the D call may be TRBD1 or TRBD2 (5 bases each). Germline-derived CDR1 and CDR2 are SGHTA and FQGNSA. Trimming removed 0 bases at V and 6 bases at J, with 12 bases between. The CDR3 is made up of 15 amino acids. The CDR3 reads CASSLAGVVGNEQFF. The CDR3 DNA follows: TGTGCCAGCAGCTTAGCGGGGGTGGTGGGCAATGAGCAGTTCTTC.

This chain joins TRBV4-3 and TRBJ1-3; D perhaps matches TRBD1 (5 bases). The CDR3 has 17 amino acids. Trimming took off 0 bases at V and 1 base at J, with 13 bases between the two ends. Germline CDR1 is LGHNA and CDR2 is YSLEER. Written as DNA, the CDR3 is TGCGCCAGCAGCCAAGATGTGGCCCCAGGGTCTGGAAACACCATATATTTT. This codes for CASSQDVAPGSGNTIYF.